These 19 T cell receptor beta chains were all obtained from the same sample, sequenced in a study of persistence of HIV-infected CD4 T cells. Lysates of CMV-infected fibroblasts at approximately 10 ug/mL stimulated these cells. Responding CD4+ T cells were sorted by upregulation of both CD40 ligand and CD69. No antigens are known for them. This was the immunoSEQ version 4 assay in survey mode. The method was immunoSEQ multiplex PCR; TCRdb's version includes in-frame clones alone and lacks a portion of them. The sample records roughly 13,000 clones, about 72% being singletons. The sequences come from CD4+ T cells sorted from PBMCs after approximately 19-hour stimulation, collected from a patient who received antiretroviral therapy. Source of these receptors: an adult man with HIV who was CMV-seropositive.

The J gene is TRBJ1-2, the V gene TRBV5-8; D uncertain. The CDR3 runs to 14 residues. V was trimmed by 4 bases and J by 7 bases, leaving 17 bases between them. In germline, CDR1 is SGHTS, CDR2 YDEGEE. This chain's CDR3 is CASSAEVLFSGYTF. The CDR3 DNA reads as TGTGCCAGCAGCGCCGAGGTCCTCTTCAGTGGCTACACCTTC.

This chain uses TRBV6-5 with TRBJ1-6; D unresolved. CDR1 MNHEY and CDR2 SVGAGI come from the germline V gene. This CDR3 has 13 amino acids. V was cut by 10 bases and J by 4 bases, with 11 bases left in between. CDR3: CANSAFYNSPLHF. Here the CDR3 DNA reads TGTGCCAATTCGGCGTTTTATAATTCACCCCTCCACTTT.

In this sample, this clone turned up a few times. The chain has TRBV20-1 and TRBJ2-7; D gene uncertain. From germline, CDR1 is DFQATT and CDR2 SNEGSKA (reference sequence). This CDR3 spans 11 amino acids. The V end was cut by 3 bases, the J end by 4 bases, with 7 bases between. The CDR3 protein is CSARTTYEQYF. CDR3 sequence (DNA): TGCAGTGCTAGGACCACATACGAGCAGTACTTC.

CDR3 sequence reads: CSVQDGFLGLLEQYF. CDR3 nucleotides: TGCAGCGTTCAGGACGGATTCTTGGGGCTACTCGAGCAGTACTTC. The rearrangement uses TRBV29-1 and TRBJ2-7; maybe TRBD1 (5 bases). The CDR3 length is 15 residues. Germline lookup yields CDR1 SQVTM and CDR2 ANQGSEA. Trimming shortened V by 5 bases and J by 6 bases, and 23 bases separated the two germline ends.

The chain couples TRBV19 to TRBJ1-2; tentatively, D is TRBD1 (6 bases). The V gene's germline CDR1 is LNHDA and CDR2 SQIVND (reference sequence). The ends were cut back, 10 bases at V and 6 bases at J, with 15 bases in the middle. This CDR3 contains 12 residues. Here the CDR3 DNA reads TGTGCCACCACGAAAGGGGGACATGGCTACACCTTC. Translated, it gives CATTKGGHGYTF.

The chain links TRBV29-1 to TRBJ2-1; perhaps D is TRBD1 or TRBD2 (5 bases each). The germline V gene has CDR1 SQVTM and CDR2 ANQGSEA. The CDR3 extends over 12 amino acids. The germline V and J ends were trimmed by 0 bases and 11 bases, with 11 bases remaining between them. CDR3 DNA: TGCAGCGTTGAAGAGTCCCGGGACCAGCAGTTCTTC. Its protein product is CSVEESRDQQFF.

This clone has only a few counts. V gene TRBV28 combines with J gene TRBJ1-5, with D unresolved. This CDR3 is 16 amino acids long. With 5 bases removed from V and 0 bases from J, the gap between germline ends came to 14 bases. Germline V gives CDR1 MDHEN, CDR2 SYDVKM. CDR3 sequence reads: CASSKRSGDSNQPQHF. The DNA of the CDR3 is TGTGCCAGCAGTAAACGCTCGGGCGATAGCAATCAGCCCCAGCATTTT. Based on the CDR3 plus reference TRBV28 and TRBJ1-5, the full variable domain is DVKVTQSSRYLVKRTGEKVFLECVQDMDHENMFWYRQDPGLGLRLIYFSYDVKMKEKGDIPEGYSVSREKKERFSLILESASTNQTSMYLCASSKRSGDSNQPQHFGDGTRLSIL.

This clone was found a few times. The chain links TRBV18 to TRBJ2-7, with 9 nucleotides matching TRBD1. Germline V gene sequence: CDR1 KGHSH, CDR2 LQKENI. V dropped 5 bases and J dropped 2; count of bases not matched to a gene: 7. This CDR3 region has 15 residues. CDR3 sequence reads: CASSSRTGAAYEQYF. The CDR3 DNA is TGTGCCAGCTCATCACGGACAGGGGCGGCCTACGAGCAGTACTTC. The entire variable domain, with the rest obtained from reference TRBV18 and TRBJ2-7, is as follows: NAGVMQNPRHLVRRRGQEARLRCSPMKGHSHVYWYRQLPEEGLKFMVYLQKENIIDESGMPKERFSAEFPKEGPSILRIQQVVRGDSAAYFCASSSRTGAAYEQYFGPGTRLTVT.

In this sample, this clone turned up a few times. The chain is built from TRBV7-2 and TRBJ1-2; D possibly corresponds to TRBD1 (5 bases). CDR3 length: 15 amino acids. V was cut by 5 bases and J by 4 bases, with 17 bases left in between. The germline V gene has CDR1 SGHTA and CDR2 FQGNSA. The CDR3 loop is CASSVGPQVLYGYTF. The CDR3 DNA sequence: TGTGCCAGCAGCGTAGGGCCACAGGTTCTCTATGGCTACACCTTC.

This clone qualifies as medium-sized. V and J are TRBV5-5 and TRBJ2-3; tentatively, D is TRBD1 (6 bases). From germline, CDR1 is SGHKS and CDR2 YYEKEE (reference sequence). The CDR3 totals 15 residues. The ends were cut back, 4 bases at V and 1 base at J, with 13 bases in the middle. The CDR3 reads CASSITGFGTDTQYF. In DNA, the CDR3 is TGTGCCAGCAGCATAACAGGGTTCGGCACAGATACGCAGTATTTT.

The chain links TRBV12-3 or TRBV12-4 to TRBJ1-3; D gene unclear. The CDR3 extends over 13 amino acids. Trimming removed 8 bases at V and 2 bases at J, with 10 bases between. The CDR3: CASAPSAGNTIYF. The DNA of the CDR3 is TGTGCCAGCGCTCCCTCCGCTGGAAACACCATATATTTT.

This clone was seen only a few times. The chain uses TRBV16 and TRBJ1-6; D unclear. Germline V lookup: CDR1 KGHSY, CDR2 FQNENV. This CDR3 contains 15 residues. Trimming took off 5 bases at V and 0 bases at J, with 8 bases between the two ends. The CDR3 here is CASSSSSSYNSPLHF. The CDR3, as DNA: TGTGCCAGCAGCTCATCGAGCTCCTATAATTCACCCCTCCACTTT.

The chain joins TRBV18 to TRBJ2-3; 8 bases align to TRBD2. Germline values: CDR1 KGHSH, CDR2 LQKENI. CDR3 length equals 17 residues. J lost 1 base, V lost 3 bases, and 9 bases had no gene match. DNA of the CDR3: TGTGCCAGCTCACCCTATCAGAGCGGGGGCCGCACAGATACGCAGTATTTT. The encoded protein is CASSPYQSGGRTDTQYF.

This clone has more than one count but fewer than ten. The gene calls are TRBV18 and TRBJ1-6, with D tentatively TRBD1 (6 bases). The V end lost 3 bases, the J end lost 7 bases, and 13 bases lay between the germline ends. Germline V gene lookup returns CDR1 KGHSH and CDR2 LQKENI. This CDR3 comprises 15 residues. The CDR3: CASSPVDSLNSPLHF. The CDR3 coding sequence is TGTGCCAGCTCACCGGTGGACAGTTTGAATTCACCCCTCCACTTT.

This clone appeared a few times. The chain uses TRBV19 and TRBJ1-6, with 8 bases lining up with TRBD1. The CDR3 sequence is 15 residues long. The trim removed 3 bases at V and 5 bases at J, leaving 3 bases unmatched. Germline lookup yields CDR1 LNHDA and CDR2 SQIVND (reference sequence). The CDR3 here is CASSIGTGNNSPLHF. Written as DNA, the CDR3 is TGTGCCAGTAGTATCGGGACAGGCAATAATTCACCCCTCCACTTT.

This clone was detected a few times. The genes are TRBV19 and TRBJ1-1, with D tentatively TRBD1 (5 bases). With 1 base removed from V and 4 bases from J, the gap between germline ends came to 10 bases. Germline values: CDR1 LNHDA, CDR2 SQIVND (reference sequence). This CDR3 has 14 amino acids. The CDR3 DNA follows: TGTGCCAGTAGTATAGCGGGGCTGGGCACTGAAGCTTTCTTT. It yields the protein CASSIAGLGTEAFF.

Relative to its sample, this clone is medium-sized. The genes are TRBV7-9 and TRBJ2-7, with a possible D match to TRBD2 (6 bases). The CDR3 has 14 amino acids. Trimming stripped 5 bases from V and 5 bases from J, with 16 bases between. Germline assignment: CDR1 SEHNR and CDR2 FQNEAQ (reference sequence). This CDR3 reads CASSPMAGSHEQYF. The CDR3 coding sequence is TGTGCCAGCAGCCCCATGGCGGGGTCGCACGAGCAGTACTTC.

Only one count was recorded for this clone. V and J are TRBV18 and TRBJ1-4; maybe TRBD1 (6 bases). The CDR3 contains 14 residues. Germline V gene lookup returns CDR1 KGHSH and CDR2 LQKENI. Trimming removed 4 bases at V and 5 bases at J, with 11 bases between. The CDR3 sequence is CASSLNRANEKLFF. The CDR3 DNA follows: TGTGCCAGCTCACTTAACAGGGCCAATGAAAAACTGTTTTTT.

The rearrangement links TRBV3-1 (or the pseudogene TRBV3-2) to TRBJ1-1, with a weak D call TRBD1 (6 bases). Trimming left V 3 bases short and J 5 bases short, with 10 bases between. Looked up from germline, CDR1 is LGHDT and CDR2 is YNNKEL (reference sequence). CDR3 length: 13 amino acids. CDR3 in amino acids: CASSHRGNTEAFF. CDR3 bases: TGTGCCAGCAGCCATAGGGGGAATACTGAAGCTTTCTTT.